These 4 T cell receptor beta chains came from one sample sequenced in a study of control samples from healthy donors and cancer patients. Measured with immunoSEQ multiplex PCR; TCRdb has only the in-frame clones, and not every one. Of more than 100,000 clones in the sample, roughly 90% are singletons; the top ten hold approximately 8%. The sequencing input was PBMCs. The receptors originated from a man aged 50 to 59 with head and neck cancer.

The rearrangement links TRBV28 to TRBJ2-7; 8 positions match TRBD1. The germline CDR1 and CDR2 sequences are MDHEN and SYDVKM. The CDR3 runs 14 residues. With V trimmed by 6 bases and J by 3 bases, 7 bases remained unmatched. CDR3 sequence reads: CASRDPGGGYEQYF. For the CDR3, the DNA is TGTGCCAGCAGGGACCCAGGGGGCGGCTACGAGCAGTACTTC.

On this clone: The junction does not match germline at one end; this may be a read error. CDR3: CASTQLPGQGLSGANVLTF. CDR3 in DNA: TGCGCCAGCACCCAATTACCGGGACAGGGACTCTCTGGGGCCAACGTCCTGACTTTC. This chain links TRBV4-1 with TRBJ2-6, with 9 positions matching TRBD1. The germline CDR1 and CDR2 sequences are MGHRA and YSYEKL. This CDR3 has 19 residues.

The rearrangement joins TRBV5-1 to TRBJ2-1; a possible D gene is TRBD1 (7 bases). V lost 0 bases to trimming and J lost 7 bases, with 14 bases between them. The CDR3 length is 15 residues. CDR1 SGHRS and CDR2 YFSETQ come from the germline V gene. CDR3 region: CASSLGPGGLNEQFF. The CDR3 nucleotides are TGCGCCAGCAGCTTGGGGCCAGGGGGACTTAATGAGCAGTTCTTC.

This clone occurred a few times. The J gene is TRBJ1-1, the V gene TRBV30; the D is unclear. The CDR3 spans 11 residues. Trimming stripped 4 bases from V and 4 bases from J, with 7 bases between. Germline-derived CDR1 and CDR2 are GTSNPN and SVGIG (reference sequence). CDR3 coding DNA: TGTGCCTGGAAACGGTTCACTGAAGCTTTCTTT. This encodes CAWKRFTEAFF.